Each of the 19 T cell receptor beta chains below was sequenced from the same sample in a study of T cell responses to AZD1222 COVID-19 vaccine. The table came from immunoSEQ multiplex PCR; TCRdb's copy has only in-frame clones and leaves some out. In the table there are 200,000 or so clones, almost 95% of which are singletons. This specimen consisted of peripheral blood, obtained on day 0 of AZD1222 vaccination. These receptors all come from an adult in good health.

The rearrangement joins TRBV7-9 to TRBJ1-1; D uncertain. The V gene lost 6 bases and the J gene lost 5 bases, with 19 bases spanning the gap. CDR1 and CDR2 from the germline V gene are SEHNR and FQNEAQ (reference sequence). This CDR3 spans 15 amino acids. CDR3 region: CASSWLKEGWTEAFF. CDR3 coding DNA: TGTGCCAGCAGTTGGCTGAAGGAGGGCTGGACTGAAGCTTTCTTT.

The chain is built from TRBV7-7 and TRBJ2-1; no clear D gene. The CDR3 loop spans 15 amino acids. Germline assignment: CDR1 SSHAT and CDR2 FNYEAQ (reference sequence). Trimming removed 2 bases from V and 0 bases from J, with 8 bases in between. As DNA, the CDR3 is TGTGCCAGCAGCTTACAGGTTAGCTCCTACAATGAGCAGTTCTTC. Encoded protein: CASSLQVSSYNEQFF.

This sequence joins TRBV6-5 and TRBJ2-2; no clear D gene. Trimming removed 0 bases at V and 6 bases at J, with 5 bases between. In germline, CDR1 is MNHEY, CDR2 SVGAGI. This CDR3 is built from 13 residues. In DNA, the CDR3 is TGTGCCAGCAGTTACTCGGGATCCGGGGAGCTGTTTTTT. Residues: CASSYSGSGELFF.

This clone was picked up one time. J is TRBJ2-5 and V is TRBV2; D not resolved. This CDR3 region has 13 residues. CDR1 is SNHLY and CDR2 is FYNNEI in the germline V gene. V was trimmed by 4 bases and J by 3 bases, leaving 9 bases between them. This CDR3 reads CASSGPDEETQYF. The DNA for the CDR3 is TGTGCCAGCAGTGGTCCAGACGAAGAGACCCAGTACTTC. Supplemented by reference TRBV2 and TRBJ2-5, the full variable domain reads EPEVTQTPSHQVTQMGQEVILRCVPISNHLYFYWYRQILGQKVEFLVSFYNNEISEKSEIFDDQFSVERPDGSNFTLKIRSTKLEDSAMYFCASSGPDEETQYFGPGTRLLVL.

The rearrangement joins TRBV25-1 to TRBJ2-7; possibly TRBD1 or TRBD2 for D (5 bases each). Germline V lookup: CDR1 MGHDK, CDR2 SYGVNS. Deletions cut 2 bases from V and 2 bases from J, with 10 bases between. CDR3 length: 14 amino acids. The CDR3 protein is CASSEPGTAYEQYF. The CDR3 DNA sequence: TGTGCCAGCAGTGAACCCGGGACGGCCTACGAGCAGTACTTC.

This chain links TRBV30 with TRBJ2-1, with D possibly being TRBD1 (6 bases). The CDR3 totals 13 residues. The germline gives CDR1 GTSNPN, CDR2 SVGIG (reference sequence). Trimming left V 3 bases short and J 5 bases short, with 11 bases between. For the CDR3, the DNA is TGTGCCTGGAGACTGGACAGTAACAATGAGCAGTTCTTC. This encodes CAWRLDSNNEQFF. Based on the CDR3 plus reference TRBV30 and TRBJ2-1, the full variable domain is SQTIHQWPATLVQPVGSPLSLECTVEGTSNPNLYWYRQAAGRGLQLLFYSVGIGQISSEVPQNLSASRPQDRQFILSSKKLLLSDSGFYLCAWRLDSNNEQFFGPGTRLTVL.

V gene TRBV4-3 combines with J gene TRBJ1-3, with D tentatively TRBD1 (6 bases). CDR3 length: 16 residues. The germline V and J ends were trimmed by 3 bases and 0 bases, with 12 bases remaining between them. Per germline, CDR1 LGHNA and CDR2 YSLEER. CDR3 sequence (DNA): TGCGCCAGCAGCCAGGGACACCAAAACTCTGGAAACACCATATATTTT. Amino acid sequence: CASSQGHQNSGNTIYF.

The chain uses TRBV5-1 and TRBJ2-5; D is unclear. CDR1 and CDR2 (germline): SGHRS, YFSETQ. This CDR3 comprises 12 residues. Trimming left V 5 bases short and J 3 bases short, with 8 bases between. The CDR3 nucleotides are TGCGCCAGCAGAAGGAACGAAGAGACCCAGTACTTC. Its translation: CASRRNEETQYF.

This clone occurred a few times. Relative to the germline gene, one junction end is altered; a read error may explain this. This chain uses TRBV2 with TRBJ2-7; D gene uncertain. CDR1 and CDR2 (germline): SNHLY, FYNNEI. CDR3 size: 13 residues. The CDR3 here is CASREGRLYEQYF. The CDR3 DNA sequence: TGTGCCAGCAGAGAAGGACGTCTCTACGAGCAGTACTTC.

The chain combines TRBV19 with TRBJ1-1, with no clear D. CDR3 length equals 16 residues. Deletions cut 4 bases from V and 1 base from J, with 16 bases between. The germline CDR1 and CDR2 sequences are LNHDA and SQIVND (reference sequence). In nucleotides, the CDR3 is TGTGCCAGTAGTACCTTGCGACATCCTTCGAACACTGAAGCTTTCTTT. Its protein product is CASSTLRHPSNTEAFF.

In this sample, this clone turned up once. The chain joins TRBV3-1 (or the pseudogene TRBV3-2) to TRBJ1-2; possibly TRBD1 for D (5 bases). The CDR3 contains 14 residues. The ends were cut back, 3 bases at V and 8 bases at J, with 16 bases in the middle. Germline V gene lookup returns CDR1 LGHDT and CDR2 YNNKEL (reference sequence). The CDR3 region is CASSHPPGLHGYTF. CDR3 sequence (DNA): TGTGCCAGCAGCCATCCTCCGGGACTGCACGGCTACACCTTC.

The chain carries TRBV6-1 and TRBJ1-1, with D unclear. Germline CDR1 and CDR2: MNHNS and SASEGT. V was trimmed by 2 bases and J by 7 bases, leaving 14 bases between them. This CDR3 comprises 14 residues. For the CDR3, the DNA is TGTGCCAGCAGTGAATTGGGAGACGCTGATGAAGCTTTCTTT. Its protein is CASSELGDADEAFF.

The rearrangement joins TRBV27 to TRBJ1-1; TRBD1 is a possible D gene (6 bases). V shed 3 bases and J shed 3 bases, with 14 bases lying between them. Per germline, CDR1 MNHEY and CDR2 SMNVEV (reference sequence). This CDR3 has 15 amino acids. CDR3 coding DNA: TGTGCCAGCAGTTTTGTGGGGGGCGCGGACACTGAAGCTTTCTTT. Residues: CASSFVGGADTEAFF.

This CDR3 reads CASTKDNSPLHF. For the CDR3, the DNA is TGTGCCAGCACCAAAGATAATTCACCCCTCCACTTT. V gene TRBV28 combines with J gene TRBJ1-6; no clear D. Germline-derived CDR1 and CDR2 are MDHEN and SYDVKM. V was clipped by 7 bases and J by 5 bases, with 6 bases between them. The CDR3 extends over 12 amino acids.

The chain joins TRBV7-2 to TRBJ1-2; no clear D gene. CDR1 is SGHTA, CDR2 FQGNSA, per germline. The V end lost 2 bases, the J end lost 2 bases, and 18 bases lay between the germline ends. The CDR3 runs 17 residues. The CDR3 spells CASSLNQRKNLNYGYTF. The CDR3 DNA reads as TGTGCCAGCAGCTTAAACCAAAGGAAGAACCTAAACTATGGCTACACCTTC.

The rearrangement joins TRBV30 to TRBJ1-5, with D tentatively TRBD1 (5 bases). The length of the CDR3 is 14 residues. V lost 3 bases and J 6 bases, leaving 15 bases between the germline ends. The germline gives CDR1 GTSNPN, CDR2 SVGIG (reference sequence). The CDR3 region has the DNA TGTGCCTGGAGGGGGCCGGGGGGTGCTCAGCCCCAGCATTTT. As protein: CAWRGPGGAQPQHF.

This sequence joins TRBV21-1 and TRBJ2-1; whether TRBD1, the table's D call, matches the DNA was not checked. TRBV21-1 is a pseudogene locus. The CDR3 covers 18 residues. CDR3 region: CASSNPHRDRGPYNEQFF. Written as DNA, the CDR3 is TGTGCCAGCAGCAACCCTCACCGGGACAGGGGGCCCTACAATGAGCAGTTCTTC.

The J gene is TRBJ1-4, the V gene TRBV4-1, with D unclear. Trimming took off 4 bases at V and 5 bases at J, with 17 bases between the two ends. This CDR3 has 16 amino acids. Germline lookup yields CDR1 MGHRA and CDR2 YSYEKL. This CDR3 reads CASSRPKDGLNEKLFF. The CDR3 nucleotides are TGCGCCAGCAGCCGACCTAAGGACGGATTGAATGAAAAACTGTTTTTT.

This chain links TRBV5-5 with TRBJ2-7; either TRBD1 or TRBD2 may supply D (5 bases each). There are 15 residues in the CDR3. CDR1 and CDR2 from the germline V gene are SGHKS and YYEKEE (reference sequence). The V end was cut by 0 bases, the J end by 7 bases, with 17 bases between. The CDR3 reads CASSLGVPGPGEQYV. The CDR3 coding sequence is TGTGCCAGCAGCTTGGGGGTCCCAGGGCCGGGGGAGCAGTACGTC.